Listed here are 9 T cell receptor beta chains from one sample, sequenced in a study of CD8+CD57+ T cells in acquired aplastic anemia (dated by TCRdb to 2016 to 2019). TCRdb lists the instrument as Illumina HiSeq 2000. TCR beta VDJ combination and CDR3 sequence profiling used genomic DNA as the template. The public reads were quality trimmed at Q25 with fastp and then assembled into clones with MiXCR by TCRdb, keeping productive beta chains. One record per CDR3 amino acid sequence lists the most common genes and DNA. The sample table holds some 150,000 distinct CDR3 sequences, of which just over 50% were seen once. The leading ten clones occupy approximately 12% of the sample. Expansion of CD8+CD57+ cells had been shown by flow cytometry in the patients chosen for sequencing. The sequencing input was sorted CD4+, CD8+, or CD8+CD57+ T cells (not recorded which) from PBMCs. The source is a human donor with aplastic anemia.

The gene calls are TRBV19 and TRBJ2-7; D perhaps matches TRBD2 (5 bases). The germline V gene encodes CDR1 LNHDA and CDR2 SQIVND (reference sequence). Trimming removed 5 bases at V and 1 base at J, with 12 bases between. The CDR3 is made up of 14 amino acids. CDR3: CASSAGSGSYEQYF. Here the CDR3 DNA reads TGTGCCAGTAGTGCTGGGTCGGGGTCCTACGAGCAGTACTTC.

CDR3: CASSETPGLAYEQYF. The CDR3 region has the DNA TGTGCCAGCAGCGAGACCCCGGGACTAGCTTACGAGCAGTACTTC. The V and J genes are TRBV7-9 and TRBJ2-7, with 9 bases identical to TRBD2. Germline V lookup: CDR1 SEHNR, CDR2 FQNEAQ (reference sequence). CDR3 length equals 15 residues. V gave up 5 bases and J gave up 4 bases; unmatched junction bases: 9.

At least ten counts were recorded for this clonotype. The chain uses TRBV3-1 and TRBJ2-7; D uncertain. The CDR3 covers 14 residues. Looked up from germline, CDR1 is LGHDT and CDR2 is YNNKEL (reference sequence). Deletions cut 5 bases from V and 1 base from J, with 12 bases between. The CDR3 protein is CASSGRLPSYEQYF. The DNA for the CDR3 is TGTGCCAGCAGCGGCAGGTTGCCTTCCTACGAGCAGTACTTC.

This clonotype has a count of ten or more. The chain is built from TRBV5-1 and TRBJ1-2; tentative D call: TRBD1 (5 bases). Trimming left V 4 bases short and J 6 bases short, with 13 bases between. Per the germline V gene, CDR1 is SGHRS and CDR2 is YFSETQ. CDR3 length: 13 residues. CDR3 sequence reads: CASSIGGWDGYTF. The CDR3, as DNA: TGCGCCAGCAGCATTGGGGGTTGGGATGGCTACACCTTC.

This clonotype was counted only a few times. The chain links TRBV7-6 to TRBJ1-5; weak D call: TRBD1 (5 bases). The V end lost 4 bases, the J end lost 2 bases, and 15 bases lay between the germline ends. The CDR3 extends over 16 amino acids. Germline V gene sequence: CDR1 SGHVS, CDR2 FNYEAQ. As DNA, the CDR3 is TGTGCCAGCAGCTCAAGGGCCAGGGCCGGCAATCAGCCCCAGCATTTT. Residues: CASSSRARAGNQPQHF. Full variable domain (missing parts from reference TRBV7-6 and TRBJ1-5): GAGVSQSPRYKVTKRGQDVALRCDPISGHVSLYWYRQALGQGPEFLTYFNYEAQQDKSGLPNDRFSAERPEGSISTLTIQRTEQRDSAMYRCASSSRARAGNQPQHFGDGTRLSIL.

Ten or more counts support this clonotype. The V gene is TRBV4-2, the J gene TRBJ2-6, with 7 bases identical to TRBD1. CDR1 is LGHNA and CDR2 is YNFKEQ in the germline V gene. The V segment lost 7 bases and the J segment 0 bases; nucleotides outside the gene matches: 9. The CDR3 runs 17 residues. CDR3 nucleotide sequence: TGTGCCAGCACCCTCGGACAGGTTCTCTCTGGGGCCAACGTCCTGACTTTC. This codes for CASTLGQVLSGANVLTF.

This clonotype has just one count. The gene calls are TRBV2 and TRBJ2-7; 10 positions match TRBD1. V shed 4 bases, J shed 6 bases, and the junction held 6 bases outside the gene matches. The CDR3 has 14 residues. Germline CDR1 and CDR2: SNHLY and FYNNEI. The CDR3 reads CASSAGTGDAEQYF. The DNA for the CDR3 is TGTGCCAGCAGTGCCGGGACAGGGGACGCCGAGCAGTACTTC.

This clonotype was detected only a few times. J is TRBJ2-5 and V is TRBV7-3; unclear D gene. The germline gives CDR1 SGHTA, CDR2 FQGTGA. Trimming shortened V by 1 base and J by 4 bases, and 4 bases separated the two germline ends. The CDR3 totals 12 residues. This chain's CDR3 is CASSLMGETQYF. CDR3 coding DNA: TGTGCCAGCAGCTTAATGGGAGAGACCCAGTACTTC.

The chain uses TRBV19 and TRBJ1-5; no clear D gene. The CDR3 contains 15 residues. Trimming removed 1 base at V and 2 bases at J, with 9 bases between. Germline CDR1 reads LNHDA; CDR2 reads SQIVND (reference sequence). The CDR3 here is CASSIGAGGNQPQHF. The CDR3 DNA reads as TGTGCCAGTAGTATAGGGGCCGGGGGCAATCAGCCCCAGCATTTT.